A selection of T cell receptor beta chains follows, all from one sample in a study of blood T cell repertoires in COVID-19. Some clones are missing from TCRdb's copy, which holds only in-frame ones; the method was immunoSEQ multiplex PCR. Of under 80,000 clones listed, around 89% were seen once; the top ten hold 5.5% to 8.5%. Sequencing input: peripheral blood. The receptors here all came from a woman older than 75 with active COVID-19. Each CDR3 is given with its conserved first and last residue. The D gene is left open where the match is weak. Size tells how often a clone was seen (once, few, many) or the class of an expanded clone, and some rows leave it out.

d_gene: TRBD1
v_gene: TRBV7-2
j_gene: TRBJ1-6
abundance: -
CDR3aa: CASSYSGTGFFSPLHF
CDR3nt: TGTGCCAGCAGCTACTCCGGGACAGGATTCTTTTCACCCCTCCACTTT

d_gene: -
v_gene: TRBV29-1
j_gene: TRBJ1-2
abundance: -
CDR3aa: CSGGQTYGYTF
CDR3nt: TGCAGCGGGGGACAAACCTATGGCTACACCTTC

d_gene: TRBD1
v_gene: TRBV28
j_gene: TRBJ1-6
abundance: -
CDR3aa: CASSWGDRASSPLHF
CDR3nt: TGTGCCAGCAGCTGGGGGGACAGGGCGTCTTCACCCCTCCACTTT

d_gene: -
v_gene: TRBV11-2
j_gene: TRBJ2-3
abundance: once
CDR3aa: CAIPKDGSTDTQYF
CDR3nt: TGTGCCATTCCGAAAGATGGCTCCACAGATACGCAGTATTTT

d_gene: -
v_gene: TRBV24-1
j_gene: TRBJ2-1
abundance: -
CDR3aa: CATSDLKWAGNNEQFF
CDR3nt: TGTGCCACCAGTGATTTGAAGTGGGCGGGAAACAATGAGCAGTTCTTC

d_gene: TRBD2
v_gene: TRBV18
j_gene: TRBJ2-7
abundance: -
CDR3aa: CASSTYGLAGGYEQYF
CDR3nt: TGTGCCAGCTCAACTTACGGACTAGCGGGAGGGTACGAGCAGTACTTC

d_gene: -
v_gene: TRBV6-5
j_gene: TRBJ2-5
abundance: -
CDR3aa: CASSWRRDETQYF
CDR3nt: TGTGCCAGCAGTTGGCGGCGTGATGAGACCCAGTACTTC

d_gene: -
v_gene: TRBV28
j_gene: TRBJ2-7
abundance: -
CDR3aa: CASSSPGVKGEYEQYF
CDR3nt: TGTGCCAGCAGTTCCCCAGGGGTAAAAGGGGAATACGAGCAGTACTTC

d_gene: TRBD2
v_gene: TRBV28
j_gene: TRBJ2-1
abundance: -
CDR3aa: CASSRRLAGGRKFF
CDR3nt: TGTGCCAGCAGCCGGAGACTAGCGGGAGGGCGGAAGTTCTTC

d_gene: -
v_gene: TRBV9
j_gene: TRBJ2-2
abundance: -
CDR3aa: CASSVLIGAGELFF
CDR3nt: TGTGCCAGCAGCGTACTTATCGGAGCCGGGGAGCTGTTTTTT

d_gene: -
v_gene: TRBV7-9
j_gene: TRBJ1-2
abundance: -
CDR3aa: CASTYRGGFGYTF
CDR3nt: TGTGCCAGCACCTATCGAGGGGGATTCGGCTACACCTTC

d_gene: TRBD1
v_gene: TRBV19
j_gene: TRBJ1-5
abundance: -
CDR3aa: CASSTRTGNQPQHF
CDR3nt: TGTGCCAGTAGTACCCGGACAGGTAATCAGCCCCAGCATTTT

d_gene: -
v_gene: TRBV5-6
j_gene: TRBJ1-2
abundance: -
CDR3aa: CASSLGRWYGYTF
CDR3nt: TGTGCCAGCAGCTTGGGCAGGTGGTATGGCTACACCTTC

d_gene: -
v_gene: TRBV10-3
j_gene: TRBJ1-1
abundance: -
CDR3aa: CAISEGGAPLEAFF
CDR3nt: TGTGCCATCAGTGAAGGGGGAGCCCCACTTGAAGCTTTCTTT

d_gene: TRBD1
v_gene: TRBV30
j_gene: TRBJ2-7
abundance: once
CDR3aa: CAWDPGQGGYEQYF
CDR3nt: TGTGCCTGGGACCCGGGACAGGGTGGTTACGAGCAGTACTTC

d_gene: TRBD1
v_gene: TRBV7-8
j_gene: TRBJ2-1
abundance: -
CDR3aa: CASSLRDRDPYNEQFF
CDR3nt: TGTGCCAGCAGCTTACGGGACAGGGACCCCTACAATGAGCAGTTCTTC

d_gene: -
v_gene: TRBV6-1
j_gene: TRBJ2-2
abundance: -
CDR3aa: CASSEAVYTGELFF
CDR3nt: TGTGCCAGCAGTGAAGCTGTCTACACCGGGGAGCTGTTTTTT